This record covers a single T cell receptor beta chain. Its specificity is not known. The data were taken from a study of regulatory T cells in long-lasting Graves disease. Arm-PCR of CDR3 regions with iRepertoire HTBI primers generated TCR beta libraries. MiXCR, run by TCRdb on the multiplex PCR reads, gives a single entry per CDR3 protein. The table records hundreds of thousands of distinct CDR3 sequences, about 21% of them present only once. Stated time point: persistent/refractory GD, antithyroid drugs over 5 years with positive TRAb. With RNA extracted from PBMCs as input, the TCR library was made. Findings and limits, study-wide: Compared with new cases, persistent Graves' patients showed reduced TCR diversity. Accuracy could have been hurt by small sample size.

The receptor was derived from a female donor with Graves disease. This specimen was peripheral blood mononuclear cells (PBMCs), taken when the disease was refractory, from a patient treated with antithyroid drugs.

CDR3 residues: CASSLGTSGAGELFF. The DNA of the CDR3 is TGTGCCAGCAGTTTAGGGACTAGTGGCGCCGGGGAGCTGTTTTTT. This sequence joins TRBV28 and TRBJ2-2; TRBD2 aligns across 8 bases. With V trimmed by 2 bases and J by 6 bases, 5 bases remained unmatched. Germline-derived CDR1 and CDR2 are MDHEN and SYDVKM. The CDR3 totals 15 residues. Full variable domain (outside the CDR3, taken from reference TRBV28 and TRBJ2-2): DVKVTQSSRYLVKRTGEKVFLECVQDMDHENMFWYRQDPGLGLRLIYFSYDVKMKEKGDIPEGYSVSREKKERFSLILESASTNQTSMYLCASSLGTSGAGELFFGEGSRLTVL.